Sequencing of this T cell receptor beta chain was carried out in a study of cytomegalovirus exposure and HLA in healthy donors. The study, taken as a whole, reports: Most TCRs appeared rarely, but some public TCRs recurred in many donors.

Germline V gene lookup returns CDR1 MNHEY and CDR2 SMNVEV (reference sequence). The CDR3 loop spans 14 amino acids. After removal of 6 bases from V and 1 base from J, the junction contained 5 bases not matched to a gene. PCR amplification relied on 60 Vbeta primers (plus 13 Jbeta primers). Produced via immunoSEQ multiplex PCR; TCRdb's table is partial and in-frame only. The table includes roughly 180,000 clones, over 80% detected once. With respect to this clone: Its antigen is not known.

The donors were healthy bone marrow donors. The TCR sequence derives from a girl between 10 and 17 years old in good health and CMV-seropositive. Material for sequencing was PBMCs. The V gene is TRBV27, the J gene TRBJ2-7, with 8 nucleotides matching TRBD2. The CDR3 loop reads CASSRSGMSYEQYF. CDR3 DNA: TGTGCCAGCAGCCGTAGCGGGATGTCCTACGAGCAGTACTTC.